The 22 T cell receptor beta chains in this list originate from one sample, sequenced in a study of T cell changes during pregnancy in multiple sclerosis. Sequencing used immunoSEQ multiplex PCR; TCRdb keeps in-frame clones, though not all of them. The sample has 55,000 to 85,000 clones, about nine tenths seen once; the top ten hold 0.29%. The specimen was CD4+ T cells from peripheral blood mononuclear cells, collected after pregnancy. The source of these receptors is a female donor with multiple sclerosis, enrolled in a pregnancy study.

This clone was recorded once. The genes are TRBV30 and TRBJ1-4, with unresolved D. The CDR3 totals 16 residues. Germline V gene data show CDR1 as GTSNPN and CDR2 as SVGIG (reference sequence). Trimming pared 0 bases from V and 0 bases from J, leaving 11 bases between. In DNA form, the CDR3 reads TGTGCCTGGAGTGTATCGACTCGGGCAACTAATGAAAAACTGTTTTTT. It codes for CAWSVSTRATNEKLFF.

The CDR3 coding sequence is TGTGCCAGCAGCCGCGGGACTTCGAACACCGGGGAGCTGTTTTTT. It is translated as CASSRGTSNTGELFF. This chain links TRBV11-2 with TRBJ2-2; possible D gene TRBD2, 6 bases. Trimming cost V 5 bases and J 0 bases, with 10 bases left between them. This CDR3 comprises 15 residues. Germline-derived CDR1 and CDR2 are SGHAT and FQNNGV.

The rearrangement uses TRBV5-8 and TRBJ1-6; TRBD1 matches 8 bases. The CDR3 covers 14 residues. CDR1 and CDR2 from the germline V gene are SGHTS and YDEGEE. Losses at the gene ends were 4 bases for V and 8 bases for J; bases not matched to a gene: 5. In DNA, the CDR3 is TGTGCCAGCAGCCGGACAGGGAGGGATTCACCCCTCCACTTT. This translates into CASSRTGRDSPLHF.

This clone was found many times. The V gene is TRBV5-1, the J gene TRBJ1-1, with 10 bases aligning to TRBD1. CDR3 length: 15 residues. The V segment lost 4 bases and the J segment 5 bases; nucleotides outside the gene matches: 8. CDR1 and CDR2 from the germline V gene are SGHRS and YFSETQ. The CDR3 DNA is TGCGCCAGCAGCGAGCCGGGACAGGGGATGACTGAAGCTTTCTTT. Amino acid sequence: CASSEPGQGMTEAFF. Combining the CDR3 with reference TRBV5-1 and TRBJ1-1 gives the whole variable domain KAGVTQTPRYLIKTRGQQVTLSCSPISGHRSVSWYQQTPGQGLQFLFEYFSETQRNKGNFPGRFSGRQFSNSRSEMNVSTLELGDSALYLCASSEPGQGMTEAFFGQGTRLTVV.

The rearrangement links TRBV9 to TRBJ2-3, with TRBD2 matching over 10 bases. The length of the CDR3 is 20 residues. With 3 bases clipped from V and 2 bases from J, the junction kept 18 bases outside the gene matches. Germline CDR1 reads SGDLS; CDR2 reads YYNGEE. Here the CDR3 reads CASSAPGTSGRAVDTDTQYF. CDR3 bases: TGTGCCAGCAGCGCCCCAGGTACGAGCGGGAGGGCCGTCGACACAGATACGCAGTATTTT.

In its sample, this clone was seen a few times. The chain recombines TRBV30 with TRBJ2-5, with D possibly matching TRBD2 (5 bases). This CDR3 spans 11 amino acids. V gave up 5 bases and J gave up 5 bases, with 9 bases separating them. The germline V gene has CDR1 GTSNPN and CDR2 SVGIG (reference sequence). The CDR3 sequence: CAWVRGETQYF. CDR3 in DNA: TGTGCCTGGGTGAGAGGGGAGACCCAGTACTTC.

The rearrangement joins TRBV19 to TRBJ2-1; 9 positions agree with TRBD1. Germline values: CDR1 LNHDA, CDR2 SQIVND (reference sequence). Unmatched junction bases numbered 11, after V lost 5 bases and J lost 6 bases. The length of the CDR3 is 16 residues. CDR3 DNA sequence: TGTGCCAGTAGTGGGGCAACCGGGACAGGGTCCAATGAGCAGTTCTTC. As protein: CASSGATGTGSNEQFF.

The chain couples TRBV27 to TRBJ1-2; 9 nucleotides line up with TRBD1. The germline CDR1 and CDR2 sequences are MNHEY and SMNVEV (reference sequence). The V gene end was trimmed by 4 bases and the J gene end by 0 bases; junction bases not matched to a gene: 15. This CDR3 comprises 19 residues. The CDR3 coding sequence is TGTGCCAGCAGTTACCGCCCCACTCGGGACAGGGAAGCTAACTATGGCTACACCTTC. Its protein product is CASSYRPTRDREANYGYTF.

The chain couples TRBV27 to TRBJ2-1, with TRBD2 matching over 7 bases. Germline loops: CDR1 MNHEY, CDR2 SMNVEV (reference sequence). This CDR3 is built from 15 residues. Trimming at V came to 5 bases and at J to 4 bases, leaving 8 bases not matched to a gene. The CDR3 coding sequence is TGTGCCAGCAGTCAGCTAGCGGTCCCGTACAATGAGCAGTTCTTC. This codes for CASSQLAVPYNEQFF.

The CDR3 reads CASSLQGLYNEQFF. In DNA form, the CDR3 reads TGTGCCAGCAGTTTACAGGGGTTGTACAATGAGCAGTTCTTC. V gene TRBV28 combines with J gene TRBJ2-1; perhaps TRBD1 as D (6 bases). Germline CDR1 is MDHEN and CDR2 is SYDVKM. V lost 2 bases to trimming and J lost 4 bases, with 9 bases between them. CDR3 size: 14 residues. Full variable domain (rest looked up from reference TRBV28 and TRBJ2-1): DVKVTQSSRYLVKRTGEKVFLECVQDMDHENMFWYRQDPGLGLRLIYFSYDVKMKEKGDIPEGYSVSREKKERFSLILESASTNQTSMYLCASSLQGLYNEQFFGPGTRLTVL.

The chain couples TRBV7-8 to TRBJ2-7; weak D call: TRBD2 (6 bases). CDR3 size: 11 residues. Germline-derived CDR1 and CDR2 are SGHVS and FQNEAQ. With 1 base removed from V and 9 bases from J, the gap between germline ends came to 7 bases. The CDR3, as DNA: TGTGCCAGCAGCTTAGTCGGGGGGCAGTACTTC. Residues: CASSLVGGQYF.

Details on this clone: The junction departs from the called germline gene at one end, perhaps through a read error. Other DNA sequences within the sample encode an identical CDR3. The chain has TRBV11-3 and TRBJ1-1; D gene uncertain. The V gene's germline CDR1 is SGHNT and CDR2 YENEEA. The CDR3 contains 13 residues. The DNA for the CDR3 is TGTGCCAGTAGCTTAGGAGTTAACACTGAAGCTTTCTTT. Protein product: CASSLGVNTEAFF.

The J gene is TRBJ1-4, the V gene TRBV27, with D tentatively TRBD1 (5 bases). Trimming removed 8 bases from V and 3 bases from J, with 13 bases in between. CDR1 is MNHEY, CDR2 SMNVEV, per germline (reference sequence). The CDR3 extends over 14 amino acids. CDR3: CASGRPGPNEKLFF. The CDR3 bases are TGTGCCAGCGGACGACCAGGGCCTAATGAAAAACTGTTTTTT.

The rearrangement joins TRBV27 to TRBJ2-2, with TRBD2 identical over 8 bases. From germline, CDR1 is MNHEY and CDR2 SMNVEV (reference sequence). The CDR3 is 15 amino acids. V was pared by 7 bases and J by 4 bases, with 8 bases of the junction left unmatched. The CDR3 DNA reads TGTGCCAGCAAACAGGCGGGGGGAGCCACCGGGGAGCTGTTTTTT. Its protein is CASKQAGGATGELFF.

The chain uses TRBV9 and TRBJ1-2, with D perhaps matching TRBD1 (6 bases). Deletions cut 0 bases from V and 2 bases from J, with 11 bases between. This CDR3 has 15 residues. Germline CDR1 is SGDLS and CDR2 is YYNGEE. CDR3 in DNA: TGTGCCAGCAGCGTAGGGGACACCCTAAACTATGGCTACACCTTC. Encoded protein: CASSVGDTLNYGYTF.

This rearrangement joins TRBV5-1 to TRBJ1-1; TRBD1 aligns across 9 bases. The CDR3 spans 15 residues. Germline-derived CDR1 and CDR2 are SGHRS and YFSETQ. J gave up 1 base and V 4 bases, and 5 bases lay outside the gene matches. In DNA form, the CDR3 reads TGCGCCAGCAGCCCAAGGACAGGGGAGAACACTGAAGCTTTCTTT. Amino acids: CASSPRTGENTEAFF.

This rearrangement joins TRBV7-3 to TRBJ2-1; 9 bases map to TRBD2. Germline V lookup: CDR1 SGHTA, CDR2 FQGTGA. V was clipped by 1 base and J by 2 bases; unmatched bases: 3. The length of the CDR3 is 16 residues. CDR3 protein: CASSLSGGGAYNEQFF. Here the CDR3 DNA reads TGTGCCAGCAGCTTAAGTGGCGGGGGGGCCTACAATGAGCAGTTCTTC.

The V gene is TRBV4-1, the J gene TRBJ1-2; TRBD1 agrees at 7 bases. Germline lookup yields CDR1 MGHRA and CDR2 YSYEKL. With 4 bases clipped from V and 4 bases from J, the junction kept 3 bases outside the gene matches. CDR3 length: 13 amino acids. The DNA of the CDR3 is TGCGCCAGCAGCCCGACAGGGCTCTATGGCTACACCTTC. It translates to CASSPTGLYGYTF.

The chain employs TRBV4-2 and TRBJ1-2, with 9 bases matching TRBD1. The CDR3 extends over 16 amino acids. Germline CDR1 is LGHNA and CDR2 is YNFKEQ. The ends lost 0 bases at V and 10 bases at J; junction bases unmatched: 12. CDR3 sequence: CASSQDRGGTGFSYTF. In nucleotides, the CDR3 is TGTGCCAGCAGCCAAGATCGGGGCGGGACAGGGTTCTCCTACACCTTC.

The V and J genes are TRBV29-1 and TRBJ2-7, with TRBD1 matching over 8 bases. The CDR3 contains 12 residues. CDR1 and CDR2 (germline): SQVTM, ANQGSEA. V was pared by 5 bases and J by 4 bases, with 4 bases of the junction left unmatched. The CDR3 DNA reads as TGCAGCGTTACCGGGACAGGTTACGAGCAGTACTTC. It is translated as CSVTGTGYEQYF.

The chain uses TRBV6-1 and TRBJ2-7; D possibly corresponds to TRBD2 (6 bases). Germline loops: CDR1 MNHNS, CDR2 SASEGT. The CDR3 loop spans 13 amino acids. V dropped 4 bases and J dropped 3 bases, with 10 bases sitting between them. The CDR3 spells CASSAGEFYEQYF. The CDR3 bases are TGTGCCAGCAGTGCGGGAGAATTCTACGAGCAGTACTTC.

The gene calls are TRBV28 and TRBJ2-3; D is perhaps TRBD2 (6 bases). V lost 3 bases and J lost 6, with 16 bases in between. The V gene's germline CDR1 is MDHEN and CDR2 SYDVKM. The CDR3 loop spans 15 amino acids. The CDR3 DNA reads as TGTGCCAGCAGTTTGCTAATGCGGGACGGGGATACGCAGTATTTT. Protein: CASSLLMRDGDTQYF.